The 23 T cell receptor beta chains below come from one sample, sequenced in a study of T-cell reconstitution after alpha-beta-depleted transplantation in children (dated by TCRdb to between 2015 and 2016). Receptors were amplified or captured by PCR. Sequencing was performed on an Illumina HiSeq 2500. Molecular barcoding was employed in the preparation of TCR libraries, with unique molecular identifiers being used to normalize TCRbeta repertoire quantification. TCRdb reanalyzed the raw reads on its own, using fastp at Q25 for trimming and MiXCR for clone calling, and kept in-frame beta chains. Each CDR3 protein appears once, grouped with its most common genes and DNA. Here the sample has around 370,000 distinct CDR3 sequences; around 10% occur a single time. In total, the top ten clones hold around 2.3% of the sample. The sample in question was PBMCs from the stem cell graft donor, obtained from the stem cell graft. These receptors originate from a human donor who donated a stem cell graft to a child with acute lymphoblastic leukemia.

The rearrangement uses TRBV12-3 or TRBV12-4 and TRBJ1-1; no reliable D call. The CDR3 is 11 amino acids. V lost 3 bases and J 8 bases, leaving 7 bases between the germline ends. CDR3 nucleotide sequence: TGTGCCAGCAGTTTTGGGCCAGAAGCTTTCTTT. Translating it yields CASSFGPEAFF.

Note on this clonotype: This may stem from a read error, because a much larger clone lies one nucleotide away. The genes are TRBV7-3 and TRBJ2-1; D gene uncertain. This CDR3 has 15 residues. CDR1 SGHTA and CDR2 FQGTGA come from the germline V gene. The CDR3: CASSLGLSSYNEQLF. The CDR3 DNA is TGTGCCAGCAGCTTAGGGCTTAGCTCCTACAATGAGCAGCTCTTC.

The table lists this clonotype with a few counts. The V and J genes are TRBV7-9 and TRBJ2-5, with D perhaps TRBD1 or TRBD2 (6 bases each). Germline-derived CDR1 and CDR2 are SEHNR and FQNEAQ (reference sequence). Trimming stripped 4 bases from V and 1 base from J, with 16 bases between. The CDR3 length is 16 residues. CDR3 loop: CASSSSGKGGQETQYF. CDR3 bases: TGTGCCAGCAGCTCTTCAGGGAAGGGGGGCCAAGAGACCCAGTACTTC.

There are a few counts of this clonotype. For the CDR3, the DNA is TGTGCCAGCAGCCCCCGACTAGCGGGAGCGCCCACCGGGGAGCTGTTTTTT. Protein: CASSPRLAGAPTGELFF. This rearrangement joins TRBV7-9 to TRBJ2-2; 12 positions match TRBD2. Trimming removed 5 bases from V and 4 bases from J; junction bases left unmatched: 8. Looked up from germline, CDR1 is SEHNR and CDR2 is FQNEAQ (reference sequence). The length of the CDR3 is 17 residues.

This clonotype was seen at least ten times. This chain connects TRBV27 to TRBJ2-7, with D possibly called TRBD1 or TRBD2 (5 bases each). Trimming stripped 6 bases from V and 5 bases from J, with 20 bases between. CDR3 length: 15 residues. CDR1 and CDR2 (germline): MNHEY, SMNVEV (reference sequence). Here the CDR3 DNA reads TGTGCCAGCAGCCCTACAGGAGGTCCGTCGGACGAGCAGTACTTC. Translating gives CASSPTGGPSDEQYF.

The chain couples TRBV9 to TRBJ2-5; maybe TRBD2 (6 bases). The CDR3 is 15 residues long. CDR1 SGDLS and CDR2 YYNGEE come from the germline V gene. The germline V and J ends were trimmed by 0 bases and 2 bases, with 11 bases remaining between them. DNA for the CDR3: TGTGCCAGCAGCGTAGAGGGCGGGAATCAAGAGACCCAGTACTTC. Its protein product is CASSVEGGNQETQYF.

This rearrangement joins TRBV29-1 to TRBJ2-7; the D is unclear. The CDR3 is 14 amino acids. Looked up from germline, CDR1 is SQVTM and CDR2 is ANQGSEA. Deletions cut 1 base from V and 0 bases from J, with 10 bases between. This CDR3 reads CSVEAGKSSYEQYF. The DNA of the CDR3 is TGCAGCGTTGAAGCAGGAAAGAGCTCCTACGAGCAGTACTTC.

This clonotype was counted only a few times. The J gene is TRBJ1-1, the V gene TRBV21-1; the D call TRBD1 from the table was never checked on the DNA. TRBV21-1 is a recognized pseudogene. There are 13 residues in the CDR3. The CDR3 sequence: CALPGTANTEAFF. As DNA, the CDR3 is TGTGCCCTTCCCGGGACGGCGAACACTGAAGCTTTCTTT.

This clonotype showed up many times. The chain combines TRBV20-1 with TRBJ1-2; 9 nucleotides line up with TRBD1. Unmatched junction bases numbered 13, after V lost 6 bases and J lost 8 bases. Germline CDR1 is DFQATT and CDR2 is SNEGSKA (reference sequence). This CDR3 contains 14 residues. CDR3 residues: CSAENKQGAVGYTF. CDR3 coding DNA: TGCAGTGCCGAAAACAAACAGGGGGCGGTCGGCTACACCTTC.

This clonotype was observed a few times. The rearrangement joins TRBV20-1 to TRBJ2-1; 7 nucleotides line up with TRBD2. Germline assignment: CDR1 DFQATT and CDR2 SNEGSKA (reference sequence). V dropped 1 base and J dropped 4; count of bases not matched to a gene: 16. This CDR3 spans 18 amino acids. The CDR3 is CSARASLADGRDYNEQFF. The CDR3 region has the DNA TGCAGTGCTAGAGCCTCCCTAGCGGACGGGAGAGATTACAATGAGCAGTTCTTC.

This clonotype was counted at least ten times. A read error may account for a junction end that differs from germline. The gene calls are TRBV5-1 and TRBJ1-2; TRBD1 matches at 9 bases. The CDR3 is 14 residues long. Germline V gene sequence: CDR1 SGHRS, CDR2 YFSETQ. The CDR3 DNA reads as TGTGCCAGCAGTTTGGGACAGGGAGACTATGGCTACACCTTC. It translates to CASSLGQGDYGYTF.

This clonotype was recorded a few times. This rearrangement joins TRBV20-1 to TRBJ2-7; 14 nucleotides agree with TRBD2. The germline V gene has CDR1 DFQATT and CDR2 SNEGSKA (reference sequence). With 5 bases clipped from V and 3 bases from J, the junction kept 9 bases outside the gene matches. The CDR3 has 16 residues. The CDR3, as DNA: TGCAGTGCTGGGGGACTAGCGGGAGAAGGTAGCTACGAGCAGTACTTC. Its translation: CSAGGLAGEGSYEQYF.

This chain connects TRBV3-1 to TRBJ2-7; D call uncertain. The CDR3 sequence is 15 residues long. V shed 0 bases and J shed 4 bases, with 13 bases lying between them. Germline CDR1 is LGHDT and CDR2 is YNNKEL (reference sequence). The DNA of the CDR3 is TGTGCCAGCAGCCAAGATCGACGAACACCTTACGAGCAGTACTTC. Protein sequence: CASSQDRRTPYEQYF.

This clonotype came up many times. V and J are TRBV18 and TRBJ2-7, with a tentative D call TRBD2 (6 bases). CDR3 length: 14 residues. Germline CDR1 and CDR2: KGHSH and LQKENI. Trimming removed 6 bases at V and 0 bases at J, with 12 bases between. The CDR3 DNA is TGTGCCAGCTCCACCGGGACTCACTCCTACGAGCAGTACTTC. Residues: CASSTGTHSYEQYF.

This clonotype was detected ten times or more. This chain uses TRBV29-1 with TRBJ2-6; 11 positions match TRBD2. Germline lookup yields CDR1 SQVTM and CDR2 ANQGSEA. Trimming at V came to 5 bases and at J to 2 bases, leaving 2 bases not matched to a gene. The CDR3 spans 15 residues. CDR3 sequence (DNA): TGCAGCGTTACTAGCGGGAGCACTGGGGCCAACGTCCTGACTTTC. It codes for CSVTSGSTGANVLTF.

The CDR3 DNA follows: TGTGCCATCAGGGTGAGCGGGAGTAGCAACAATGAGCAGTTCTTC. It yields the protein CAIRVSGSSNNEQFF. The rearrangement joins TRBV10-3 to TRBJ2-1, with 8 bases identical to TRBD2. Germline loops: CDR1 ENHRY, CDR2 SYGVKD. There are 15 residues in the CDR3. The V gene end was trimmed by 6 bases and the J gene end by 5 bases; junction bases not matched to a gene: 9.

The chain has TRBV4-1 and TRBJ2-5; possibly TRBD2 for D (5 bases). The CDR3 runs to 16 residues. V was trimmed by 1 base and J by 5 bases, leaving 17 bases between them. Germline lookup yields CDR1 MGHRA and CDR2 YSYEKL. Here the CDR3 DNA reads TGCGCCAGCAGCCAAGGGGGTTCCACGGGCGGGGAGACCCAGTACTTC. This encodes CASSQGGSTGGETQYF.

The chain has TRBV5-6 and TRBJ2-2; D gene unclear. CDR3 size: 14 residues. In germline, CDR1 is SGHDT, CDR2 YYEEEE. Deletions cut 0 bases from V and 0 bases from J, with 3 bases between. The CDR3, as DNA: TGTGCCAGCAGCTTGGTTACGAACACCGGGGAGCTGTTTTTT. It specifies CASSLVTNTGELFF.

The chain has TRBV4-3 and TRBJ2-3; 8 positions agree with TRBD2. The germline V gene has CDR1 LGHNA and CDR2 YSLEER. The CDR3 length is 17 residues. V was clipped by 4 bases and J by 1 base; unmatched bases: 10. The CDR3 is CASSPSSGRAGTDTQYF. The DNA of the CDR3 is TGCGCCAGCAGCCCCTCCTCCGGGAGGGCCGGCACAGATACGCAGTATTTT.

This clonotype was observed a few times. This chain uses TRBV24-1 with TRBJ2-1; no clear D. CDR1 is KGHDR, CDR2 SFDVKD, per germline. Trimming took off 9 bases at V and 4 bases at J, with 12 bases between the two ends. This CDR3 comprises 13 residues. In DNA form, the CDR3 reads TGTGCCACCGAGACGGGTCTGTACAATGAGCAGTTCTTC. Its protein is CATETGLYNEQFF.

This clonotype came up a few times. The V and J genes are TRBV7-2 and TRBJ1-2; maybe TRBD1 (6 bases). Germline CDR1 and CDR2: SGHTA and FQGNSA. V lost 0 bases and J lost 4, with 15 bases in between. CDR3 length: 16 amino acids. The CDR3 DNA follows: TGTGCCAGCAGCTTAGCGGGGACATCTATCTCCTATGGCTACACCTTC. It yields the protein CASSLAGTSISYGYTF.

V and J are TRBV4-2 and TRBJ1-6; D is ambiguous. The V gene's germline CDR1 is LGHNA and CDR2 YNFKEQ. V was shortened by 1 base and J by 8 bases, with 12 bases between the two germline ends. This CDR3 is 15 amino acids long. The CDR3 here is CASSQAQVLDSPLHF. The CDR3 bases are TGTGCCAGCAGCCAAGCCCAGGTCCTGGATTCACCCCTCCACTTT.

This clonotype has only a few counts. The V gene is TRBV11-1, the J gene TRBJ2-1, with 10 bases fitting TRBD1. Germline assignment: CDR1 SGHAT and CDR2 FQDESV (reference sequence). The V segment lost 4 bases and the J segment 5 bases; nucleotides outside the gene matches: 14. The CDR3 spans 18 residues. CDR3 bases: TGTGCCAGCAGCTCGATACGTGACAGGGGGCAGAAGAACAATGAGCAGTTCTTC. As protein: CASSSIRDRGQKNNEQFF.